This TCR beta chain derives from a study of response to subunit inactivated influenza vaccine. TCRdb called the RT-PCR reads again in MiXCR, with one record for every CDR3 protein. The sample carries about 700,000 distinct CDR3 sequences, about 15% recorded once. In this sample, this clonotype turned up a few times. Its specificity is not known. Regarding the study as a whole: Every seasonal influenza vaccination brings in few new T cells, the authors suggested.

The TCR comes from a man aged 45-65 years who received an inactivated influenza vaccine. The specimen was PBMCs from blood, collected 14 to 15 days before vaccination.

The CDR3: CASSLRGIAGGPGNEQFF. CDR3 DNA sequence: TGTGCCAGCAGCCTAAGAGGTATAGCGGGAGGCCCTGGGAATGAGCAGTTCTTC. The rearrangement joins TRBV3-1 to TRBJ2-1, with 10 bases lining up with TRBD2. J was trimmed by 7 bases and V by 4 bases; bases with no gene match: 16. There are 18 residues in the CDR3. Germline lookup yields CDR1 LGHDT and CDR2 YNNKEL (reference sequence).